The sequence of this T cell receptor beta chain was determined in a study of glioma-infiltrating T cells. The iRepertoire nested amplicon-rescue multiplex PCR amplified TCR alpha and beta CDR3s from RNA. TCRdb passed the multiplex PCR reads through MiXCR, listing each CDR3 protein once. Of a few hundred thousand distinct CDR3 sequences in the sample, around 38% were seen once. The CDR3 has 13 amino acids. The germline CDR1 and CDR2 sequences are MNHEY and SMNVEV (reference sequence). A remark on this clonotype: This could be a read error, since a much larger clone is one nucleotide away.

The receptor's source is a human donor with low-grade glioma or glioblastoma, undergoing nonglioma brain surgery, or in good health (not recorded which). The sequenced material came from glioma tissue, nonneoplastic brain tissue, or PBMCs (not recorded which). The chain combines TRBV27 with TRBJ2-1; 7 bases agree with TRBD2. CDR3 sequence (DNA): TGTGCCAGCAGTTTAGGGCTCCGGCGGGAGCAGTTGTTC. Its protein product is CASSLGLRREQLF.